This T cell receptor (beta chain) was sequenced in a study of blood T cell repertoires in COVID-19. At the level of the study: Acute and convalescent COVID-19 specimens originated in the United States, Italy and Spain. T cells, B-cell-depleted T cells, or PBMCs provided the cDNA or gDNA that served as material.

Everyone who took part was 18 to 89 years old, and they came from about two dozen US areas. Participant reports of clinical history set cohort assignment. The repertoire was sequenced with immunoSEQ multiplex PCR; TCRdb's copy has only in-frame clones and lacks some. The sample includes roughly 300,000 clones, 87% seen only once; the top ten take 0.9% to 1.2%. The length of the CDR3 is 13 residues. After removal of 4 bases from V and 9 bases from J, the junction contained 4 bases not matched to a gene. Germline CDR1 is SGHRS and CDR2 is YFSETQ. The V gene is TRBV5-1, the J gene TRBJ2-1; 10 bases match TRBD1. Sequencing was done on a sample of PBMCs or T cells enriched from blood (not recorded which). The clonotype originates from a young woman who had recovered from COVID-19. The CDR3: CASSGGQGSEQFF. The CDR3 region has the DNA TGCGCCAGCAGCGGGGGACAGGGGTCTGAGCAGTTCTTC.